Below, 9 T cell receptor beta chains from the same sample are listed, as sequenced in a study of blood T cell repertoires in COVID-19. This table comes from immunoSEQ multiplex PCR, and its TCRdb copy is limited to in-frame clones, with some not included. This table holds 75,000 to 95,000 clones, roughly 84% found once. Sequencing was carried out using peripheral blood. The origin of the receptors is a man aged 60 to 69 with acute or convalescent COVID-19.

The gene calls are TRBV19 and TRBJ1-5; no firm D call. Germline lookup yields CDR1 LNHDA and CDR2 SQIVND (reference sequence). This CDR3 comprises 14 residues. Trimming took off 6 bases at V and 7 bases at J, with 16 bases between the two ends. In DNA form, the CDR3 reads TGTGCCAGTAGCCCCTCTGGCGGACTACAGCCCCAGCATTTT. As protein: CASSPSGGLQPQHF.

The chain has TRBV30 and TRBJ1-6; 7 bases line up with TRBD1. CDR1 and CDR2 (germline): GTSNPN, SVGIG (reference sequence). CDR3 length equals 14 residues. V dropped 2 bases and J dropped 9; count of bases not matched to a gene: 7. This chain's CDR3 is CAWSSLTGLSPLHF. CDR3 DNA sequence: TGTGCCTGGAGTTCCCTGACAGGGCTTTCACCCCTCCACTTT.

This clone showed up just a few times. Other DNA sequences in this sample translate to the same CDR3. This rearrangement joins TRBV9 to TRBJ2-3; 13 bases map to TRBD2. V shed 3 bases and J 4 bases; nucleotides not matched to a gene: 5. Germline CDR1 SGDLS, CDR2 YYNGEE. CDR3 length equals 16 residues. The CDR3 coding sequence is TGTGCCAGCAGCGACACTAGCGGGGGGGCCCCAGATACGCAGTATTTT. Protein product: CASSDTSGGAPDTQYF.

This chain's CDR3 is CASSESAGYGYGYTF. CDR3 bases: TGTGCCAGCAGTGAATCCGCAGGGTACGGCTATGGCTACACCTTC. V usage is TRBV6-1 and J usage is TRBJ1-2, with D perhaps TRBD1 (5 bases). The V end lost 2 bases, the J end lost 4 bases, and 14 bases lay between the germline ends. The germline CDR1 and CDR2 sequences are MNHNS and SASEGT. This CDR3 is built from 15 residues.

The J gene is TRBJ1-5, the V gene TRBV7-8; D might be TRBD1 (6 bases). This CDR3 has 15 amino acids. Trimming removed 2 bases from V and 5 bases from J, with 13 bases in between. Germline V gives CDR1 SGHVS, CDR2 FQNEAQ. CDR3 in DNA: TGTGCCAGCAGCTTAACAGGACAGATCCATCAGCCCCAGCATTTT. It specifies CASSLTGQIHQPQHF.

The chain has TRBV6-5 and TRBJ1-4, with TRBD1 matching 9 bases. After removal of 2 bases from V and 2 bases from J, the junction contained 3 bases not matched to a gene. CDR3 length equals 16 residues. CDR1 MNHEY and CDR2 SVGAGI come from the germline V gene. The CDR3 sequence: CASSYRGQGTNEKLFF. CDR3 nucleotides: TGTGCCAGCAGTTACCGCGGACAGGGGACTAATGAAAAACTGTTTTTT.

This chain joins TRBV4-1 and TRBJ2-3, with 7 bases matching TRBD2. The CDR3 sequence is 17 residues long. Germline V lookup: CDR1 MGHRA, CDR2 YSYEKL. Trimming removed 1 base from V and 3 bases from J; junction bases left unmatched: 10. CDR3 DNA: TGCGCCAGCAGCCAAGGCCACCCGGGGGGACGAACAGATACGCAGTATTTT. Its protein is CASSQGHPGGRTDTQYF.

About this clone itself: A much larger clone sits a single nucleotide away, making a read error possible. Distinct nucleotide sequences in the sample also encode this CDR3. The chain couples TRBV5-6 to TRBJ1-2, with TRBD1 matching 11 bases. The CDR3 loop spans 15 amino acids. The germline V gene has CDR1 SGHDT and CDR2 YYEEEE. The CDR3 spells CASSYWDRGNYGYTF. In DNA form, the CDR3 reads TGTGCCAGCAGCTACTGGGACAGGGGGAACTATGGTTACACCTTC. The entire variable domain, with the rest obtained from reference TRBV5-6 and TRBJ1-2, is as follows: DAGVTQSPTHLIKTRGQQVTLRCSPKSGHDTVSWYQQALGQGPQFIFQYYEEEERQRGNFPDRFSGHQFPNYSSELNVNALLLGDSALYLCASSYWDRGNYGYTFGSGTRLTVV.

This chain connects TRBV27 to TRBJ1-2, with 8 positions matching TRBD1. After removal of 0 bases from V and 5 bases from J, the junction contained 5 bases not matched to a gene. This CDR3 has 15 residues. From germline, CDR1 is MNHEY and CDR2 SMNVEV (reference sequence). CDR3 loop: CASSLSPGGAYGYTF. CDR3 in DNA: TGTGCCAGCAGTTTATCACCAGGGGGCGCTTATGGCTACACCTTC.